These 19 T cell receptor beta chains came from one sample sequenced in a study of blood T cell repertoires in COVID-19. Produced via immunoSEQ multiplex PCR; TCRdb's table is partial and in-frame only. Of about 230,000 clones in the sample, over 65% were seen once. The sequencing input was peripheral blood. The origin of the receptors is a woman in her 70s with active or convalescent COVID-19.

This chain connects TRBV3-1 (or the pseudogene TRBV3-2) to TRBJ1-3; D ambiguous. V gave up 2 bases and J gave up 0 bases, with 11 bases separating them. CDR1 is LGHDT, CDR2 YNNKEL, per germline (reference sequence). This CDR3 region has 16 residues. Here the CDR3 reads CASSQTGYPSGNTIYF. The CDR3, as DNA: TGTGCCAGCAGCCAAACGGGGTATCCCTCTGGAAACACCATATATTTT.

This sequence joins TRBV6-5 and TRBJ1-2; TRBD1 matches 7 bases. After removal of 6 bases from V and 4 bases from J, the junction contained 8 bases not matched to a gene. The CDR3 sequence is 14 residues long. Germline values: CDR1 MNHEY, CDR2 SVGAGI. CDR3 sequence (DNA): TGTGCCAGCAGATCGCAGGGGGGATTCTATGGCTACACCTTC. Protein: CASRSQGGFYGYTF.

This chain joins TRBV5-5 and TRBJ2-7; possibly TRBD1 for D (5 bases). The V and J ends lost 5 bases and 1 base respectively, with 16 bases between them. This CDR3 has 15 residues. Germline lookup yields CDR1 SGHKS and CDR2 YYEKEE (reference sequence). In nucleotides, the CDR3 is TGTGCCAGCAGTTCCGCAGGGTTAAGGTCCTACGAGCAGTACTTC. It specifies CASSSAGLRSYEQYF.

This rearrangement joins TRBV5-1 to TRBJ1-6; D is unclear. In germline, CDR1 is SGHRS, CDR2 YFSETQ. Trimming removed 1 base from V and 7 bases from J, with 6 bases in between. The CDR3 runs to 13 residues. This CDR3 is CASSLTLNSPLHF. For the CDR3, the DNA is TGCGCCAGCAGCTTGACTCTAAATTCACCCCTCCACTTT.

The V gene is TRBV6-2 or TRBV6-3, the J gene TRBJ2-3, with 9 bases matching TRBD1. The V gene's germline CDR1 is MNHEY and CDR2 SVGEGT. The junction had 1 base not matched to a gene; V was cut back by 2 bases and J by 1 base. The CDR3 spans 15 residues. The chain's CDR3 is CASSYRTGGTDTQYF. The CDR3 coding sequence is TGTGCCAGCAGTTACCGGACAGGGGGCACAGATACGCAGTATTTT.

The gene calls are TRBV4-1 and TRBJ2-5, with 12 nucleotides matching TRBD2. J gave up 2 bases and V 2 bases, and 3 bases lay outside the gene matches. Germline V CDR1 and CDR2: MGHRA, YSYEKL. The CDR3 covers 16 residues. The CDR3 nucleotides are TGCGCCAGCAGCCAAAAGCTAGCGGGGGGGCAAGAGACCCAGTACTTC. Its translation: CASSQKLAGGQETQYF.

The rearrangement uses TRBV12-3 or TRBV12-4 and TRBJ1-1; 8 bases align to TRBD1. CDR3 length: 12 amino acids. The ends lost 7 bases at V and 6 bases at J; junction bases unmatched: 4. The CDR3 DNA follows: TGTGCCAGCACAGGGGGCGTAGCTGAAGCTTTCTTT. Protein product: CASTGGVAEAFF.

The V and J genes are TRBV13 and TRBJ2-1; TRBD2 aligns across 13 bases. The CDR3 consists of 19 residues. Germline V gene sequence: CDR1 PRHDT, CDR2 FYEKMQ (reference sequence). V was clipped by 2 bases and J by 1 base; unmatched bases: 8. This chain's CDR3 is CASSLLGLAGRWSYNEQFF. In nucleotides, the CDR3 is TGTGCCAGCAGCTTATTGGGACTAGCGGGGAGATGGTCCTACAATGAGCAGTTCTTC.

The chain recombines TRBV5-1 with TRBJ1-4, with TRBD1 identical over 7 bases. J gave up 4 bases and V 3 bases, and 6 bases lay outside the gene matches. Germline CDR1 is SGHRS and CDR2 is YFSETQ. The CDR3 is made up of 15 amino acids. In DNA, the CDR3 is TGCGCCAGCAGCTCCCAAGGACAGGTTAATGAAAAACTGTTTTTT. This sequence encodes CASSSQGQVNEKLFF.

This chain uses TRBV5-4 with TRBJ1-1; no clear D gene. Deletions cut 3 bases from V and 7 bases from J, with 13 bases between. The CDR3 runs 13 residues. Germline assignment: CDR1 SGHNT and CDR2 YYREEE (reference sequence). In DNA, the CDR3 is TGTGCCAGCAGCTCCTCTGGGCGGGTTGAAGCTTTCTTT. Residues: CASSSSGRVEAFF.

J is TRBJ1-2 and V is TRBV7-7; D gene ambiguous. CDR1 is SSHAT and CDR2 is FNYEAQ in the germline V gene (reference sequence). This CDR3 is 14 amino acids long. Trimming left V 5 bases short and J 10 bases short, with 20 bases between. This CDR3 is CASSLGRDSYPYTF. The CDR3 region has the DNA TGTGCCAGCAGCCTAGGGAGAGATAGCTATCCCTACACCTTC.

This clone was seen once. The chain is built from TRBV29-1 and TRBJ2-3; TRBD2 matches at 9 bases. The CDR3 spans 15 residues. V shed 4 bases, J shed 2 bases, and the junction held 7 bases outside the gene matches. Germline assignment: CDR1 SQVTM and CDR2 ANQGSEA. The CDR3 DNA follows: TGCAGCGTTGCCGGTAGCGGGGGCTTCACAGATACGCAGTATTTT. Protein: CSVAGSGGFTDTQYF.

The chain carries TRBV10-3 and TRBJ1-1, with 7 bases identical to TRBD1. CDR3 length equals 14 residues. The J segment lost 0 bases and the V segment lost 9 bases, leaving 7 bases of the junction unmatched. CDR1 and CDR2 from the germline V gene are ENHRY and SYGVKD. CDR3 sequence (DNA): TGTGCCATAAGAGACGGGACAGTGAACACTGAAGCTTTCTTT. This translates into CAIRDGTVNTEAFF.

Of note for this clone: A much larger clone lies one base from this, so it may be a read error. The chain employs TRBV5-6 and TRBJ1-1; TRBD1 is a possible D gene (6 bases). This CDR3 contains 12 residues. V lost 5 bases, J lost 3 bases, and 8 bases lay in between. Germline V gene sequence: CDR1 SGHDT, CDR2 YYEEEE. The CDR3 DNA reads as TGTGCCAGCAGTGCAGGGGACACTGAAGCTTTCTTT. Protein product: CASSAGDTEAFF.

The rearrangement uses TRBV28 and TRBJ1-2; D may be TRBD1 (6 bases). This CDR3 has 13 residues. CDR1 MDHEN and CDR2 SYDVKM come from the germline V gene. V shed 6 bases and J shed 0 bases, with 8 bases lying between them. In DNA, the CDR3 is TGTGCCAGCAGGGACAGTCCTAACTATGGCTACACCTTC. It specifies CASRDSPNYGYTF.

The chain has TRBV6-5 and TRBJ1-1; TRBD1 agrees at 8 bases. J lost 5 bases, V lost 4 bases, and 6 bases had no gene match. The CDR3 is made up of 14 amino acids. Germline V gene sequence: CDR1 MNHEY, CDR2 SVGAGI. CDR3 region: CASSLDREGTEAFF. The CDR3 DNA reads as TGTGCCAGCAGTTTGGACAGGGAGGGTACTGAAGCTTTCTTT.

This chain joins TRBV18 and TRBJ2-1; TRBD1 matches at 8 bases. This CDR3 spans 15 amino acids. With 4 bases clipped from V and 4 bases from J, the junction kept 6 bases outside the gene matches. The germline gives CDR1 KGHSH, CDR2 LQKENI. The CDR3 nucleotides are TGTGCCAGCTCACTGACGACAGGGGATTACAATGAGCAGTTCTTC. Translated: CASSLTTGDYNEQFF.

The chain has TRBV2 and TRBJ2-5; weak D call: TRBD2 (5 bases). V lost 10 bases and J lost 2, with 17 bases in between. CDR3 length: 14 amino acids. CDR1 and CDR2 from the germline V gene are SNHLY and FYNNEI. The CDR3 sequence: CATELSGNQETQYF. CDR3 bases: TGTGCCACCGAACTGTCCGGGAATCAAGAGACCCAGTACTTC.

The chain carries TRBV6-5 and TRBJ2-5; TRBD2 is a possible D gene (7 bases). The ends were cut back, 6 bases at V and 5 bases at J, with 19 bases in the middle. Germline CDR1 reads MNHEY; CDR2 reads SVGAGI. There are 15 residues in the CDR3. This chain's CDR3 is CASRQRRGAGETQYF. Written as DNA, the CDR3 is TGTGCCAGCAGACAGAGACGGGGGGCCGGGGAGACCCAGTACTTC.